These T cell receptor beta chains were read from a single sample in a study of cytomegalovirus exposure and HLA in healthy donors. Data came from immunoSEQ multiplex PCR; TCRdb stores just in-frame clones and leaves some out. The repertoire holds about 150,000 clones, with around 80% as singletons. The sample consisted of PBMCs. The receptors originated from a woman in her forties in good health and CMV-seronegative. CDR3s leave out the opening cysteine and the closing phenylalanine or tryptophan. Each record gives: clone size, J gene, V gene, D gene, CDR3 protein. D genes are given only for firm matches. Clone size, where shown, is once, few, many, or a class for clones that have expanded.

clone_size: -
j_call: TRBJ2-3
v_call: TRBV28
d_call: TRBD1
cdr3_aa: ASSSPRTGTTNTQY

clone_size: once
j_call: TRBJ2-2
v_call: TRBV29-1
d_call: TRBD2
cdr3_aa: SGRESGITGELF

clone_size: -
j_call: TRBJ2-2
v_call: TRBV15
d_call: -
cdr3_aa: ATSRDRAGNTGELF

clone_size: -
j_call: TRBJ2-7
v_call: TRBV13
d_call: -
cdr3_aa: ASSLGVMWEVSSYEQY

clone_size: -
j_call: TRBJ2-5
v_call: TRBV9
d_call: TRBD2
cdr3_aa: ASSADRASGREETQY

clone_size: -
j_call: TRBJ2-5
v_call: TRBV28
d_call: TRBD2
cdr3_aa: ASSQGLAGAFQETQY

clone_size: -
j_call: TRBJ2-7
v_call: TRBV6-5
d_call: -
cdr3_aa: ASSPGTAYEQY

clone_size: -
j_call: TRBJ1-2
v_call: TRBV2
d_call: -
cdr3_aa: ASRVGNYGYT

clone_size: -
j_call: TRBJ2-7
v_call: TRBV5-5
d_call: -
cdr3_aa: ASNSLTGTLTPYEQY

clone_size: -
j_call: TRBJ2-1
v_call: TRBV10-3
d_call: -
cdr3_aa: AIKLADSYNEQF

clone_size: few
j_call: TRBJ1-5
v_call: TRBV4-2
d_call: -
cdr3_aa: ASSQGGTAPQH

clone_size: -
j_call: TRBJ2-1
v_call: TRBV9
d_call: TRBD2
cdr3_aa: ASSVVGAGPHNEQF

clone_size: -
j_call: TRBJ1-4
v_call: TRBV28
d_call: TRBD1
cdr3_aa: ASSGPGQGIEKLF

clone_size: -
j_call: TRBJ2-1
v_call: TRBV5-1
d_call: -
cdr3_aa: ASSLGAGYNEQF

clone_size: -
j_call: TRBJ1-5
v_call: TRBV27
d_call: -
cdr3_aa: ASRSGVQPQH

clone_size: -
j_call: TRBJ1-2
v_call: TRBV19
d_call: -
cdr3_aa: ASSPGMWGGYGYT

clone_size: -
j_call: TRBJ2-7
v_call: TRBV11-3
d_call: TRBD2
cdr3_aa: ASSAGLAGEGSYEQY

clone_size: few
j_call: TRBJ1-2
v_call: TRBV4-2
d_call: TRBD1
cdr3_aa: ASSQQQNRGAYGYT

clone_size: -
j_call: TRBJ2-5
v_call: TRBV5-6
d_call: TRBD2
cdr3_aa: ASSQVGRGVKETQY

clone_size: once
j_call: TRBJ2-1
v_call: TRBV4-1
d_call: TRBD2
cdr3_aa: ASSQLRLAGNEQF

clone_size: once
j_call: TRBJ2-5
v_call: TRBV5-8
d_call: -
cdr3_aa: ASSLPSQETQY

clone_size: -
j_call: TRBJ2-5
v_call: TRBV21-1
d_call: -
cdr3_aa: ASSLCSGGAETQY

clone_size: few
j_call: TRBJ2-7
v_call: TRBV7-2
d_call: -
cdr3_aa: ASSSGPPYEQY

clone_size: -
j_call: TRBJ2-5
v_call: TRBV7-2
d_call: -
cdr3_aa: ATRRGGDYQETQY

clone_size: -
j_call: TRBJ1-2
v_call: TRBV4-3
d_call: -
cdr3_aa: ASSQGEGAPDYGYT

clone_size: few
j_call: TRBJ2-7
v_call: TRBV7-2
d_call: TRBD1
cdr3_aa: ASSLIATGLYEQY

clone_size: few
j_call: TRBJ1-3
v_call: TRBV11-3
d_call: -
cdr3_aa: ASAVQEMVNTIY

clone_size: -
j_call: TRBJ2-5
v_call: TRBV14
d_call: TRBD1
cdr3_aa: ASSRYRGLTQETQY

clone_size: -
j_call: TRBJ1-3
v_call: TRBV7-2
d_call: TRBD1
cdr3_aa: ASSLATGGTGNTIY

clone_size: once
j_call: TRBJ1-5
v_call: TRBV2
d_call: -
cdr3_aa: ASKPEGRVVPQH

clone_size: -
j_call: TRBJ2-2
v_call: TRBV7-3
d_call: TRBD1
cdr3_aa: ASSTGTGGTGELF

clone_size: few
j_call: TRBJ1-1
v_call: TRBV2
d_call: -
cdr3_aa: ASRMGRVGTEAF

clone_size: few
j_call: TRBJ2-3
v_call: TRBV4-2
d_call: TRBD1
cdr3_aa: ASSLILSGTGVTDTQY

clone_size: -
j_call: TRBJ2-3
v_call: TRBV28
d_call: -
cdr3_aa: ASRTPLGTSTDTQY

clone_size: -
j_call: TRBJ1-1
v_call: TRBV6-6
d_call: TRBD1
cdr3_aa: ASSTDDRGYTEAF

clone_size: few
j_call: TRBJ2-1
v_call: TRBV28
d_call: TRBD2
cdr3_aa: ASRAGTSGGRDEQF

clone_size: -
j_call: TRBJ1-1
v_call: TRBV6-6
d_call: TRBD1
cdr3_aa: ASRKDRATEAF

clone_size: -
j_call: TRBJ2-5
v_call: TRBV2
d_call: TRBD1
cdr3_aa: ASLFRDRQETQY

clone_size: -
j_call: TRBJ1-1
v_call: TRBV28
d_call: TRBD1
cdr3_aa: ASLTGTGAEAF

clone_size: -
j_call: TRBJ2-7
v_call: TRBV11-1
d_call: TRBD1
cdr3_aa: ASSPGTGSVEQY

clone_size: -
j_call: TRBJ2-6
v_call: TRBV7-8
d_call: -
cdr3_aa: ASSLAVKPGANGLT

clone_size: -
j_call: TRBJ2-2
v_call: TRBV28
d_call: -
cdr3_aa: ASSLGQVNTGELF

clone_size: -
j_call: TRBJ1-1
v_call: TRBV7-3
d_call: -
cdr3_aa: ASSLTSGGEAF

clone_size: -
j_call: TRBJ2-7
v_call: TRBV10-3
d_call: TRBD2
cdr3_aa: AISAPTSRKSYEQY

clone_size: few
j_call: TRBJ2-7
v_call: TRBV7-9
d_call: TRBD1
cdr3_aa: ASSRTGGYEQY

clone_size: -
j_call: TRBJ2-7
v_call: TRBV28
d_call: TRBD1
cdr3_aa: ASRRQGYEQY

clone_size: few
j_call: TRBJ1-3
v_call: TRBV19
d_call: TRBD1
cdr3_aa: ASSPPPPGQSIY

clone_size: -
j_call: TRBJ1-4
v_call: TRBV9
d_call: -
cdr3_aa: ASTPGNRATNEKLF

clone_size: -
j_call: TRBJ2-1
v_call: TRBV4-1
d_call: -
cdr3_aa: ASSQDGGGYNEQF

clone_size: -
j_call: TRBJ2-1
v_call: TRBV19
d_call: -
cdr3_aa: ASSKDGSYNEQF

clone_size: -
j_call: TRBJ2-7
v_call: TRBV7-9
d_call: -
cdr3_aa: ASSPRGAQGLEQY

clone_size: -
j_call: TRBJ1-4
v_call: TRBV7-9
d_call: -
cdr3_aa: SSSFTTGITNEKLF

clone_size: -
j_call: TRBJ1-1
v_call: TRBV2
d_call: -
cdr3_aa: ASSEARVEAF

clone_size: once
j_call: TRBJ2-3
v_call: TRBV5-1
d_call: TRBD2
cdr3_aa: ASSLGGGLTDTQY

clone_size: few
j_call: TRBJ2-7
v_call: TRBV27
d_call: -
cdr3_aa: ASKLSGSGYYEQY

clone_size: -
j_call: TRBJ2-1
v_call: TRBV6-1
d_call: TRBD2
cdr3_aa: ASSHPSGPYNEQF

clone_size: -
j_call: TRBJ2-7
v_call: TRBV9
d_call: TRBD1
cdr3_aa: ASSALGTGASEQY

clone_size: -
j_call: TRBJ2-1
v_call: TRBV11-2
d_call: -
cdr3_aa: ASSSPSRGHVNEQF

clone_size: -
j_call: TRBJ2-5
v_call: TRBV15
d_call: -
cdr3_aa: ATSSFSVETQY